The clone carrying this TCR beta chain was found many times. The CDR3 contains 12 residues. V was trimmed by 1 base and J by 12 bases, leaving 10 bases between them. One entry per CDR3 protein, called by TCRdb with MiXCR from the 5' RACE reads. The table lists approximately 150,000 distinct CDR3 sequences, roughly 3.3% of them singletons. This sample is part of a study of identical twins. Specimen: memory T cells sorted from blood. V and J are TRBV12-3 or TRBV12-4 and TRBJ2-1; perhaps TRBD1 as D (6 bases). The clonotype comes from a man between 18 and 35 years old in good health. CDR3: CASSLGRGGQFF. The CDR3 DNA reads TGTGCCAGCAGTTTAGGGAGAGGGGGGCAGTTCTTC.